A selection of T cell receptor beta chains follows, all from one sample in a study of T cells after yellow fever vaccination. One entry per CDR3 protein results from TCRdb running MiXCR on the 5' RACE reads. The sample lists hundreds of thousands of distinct CDR3 sequences, about 3.5% occurring once. The sample was PBMCs, taken on the day of the yellow fever booster vaccination. The receptors originated from a man between 18 and 35 years old who received the YFV17D yellow fever vaccine. The CDR3 runs from the conserved cysteine through the conserved F or W. The D gene is left open where the match is weak. Only part of the rows carry a size: once, few, many, or a class if the clone is expanded.

clone size	V gene	D gene	J gene	CDR3 protein	CDR3 DNA
-	TRBV11-2	TRBD1	TRBJ1-1	CASSSRQGGLNTEAFF	TGTGCCAGCAGCTCCCGACAGGGAGGATTGAACACTGAAGCTTTCTTT
-	TRBV7-6	TRBD1	TRBJ2-1	CASSLPWTGLNEQFF	TGTGCCAGCAGCTTGCCATGGACAGGGTTGAATGAGCAGTTCTTC
many	TRBV2	-	TRBJ2-5	CASSPRLGQETQYF	TGTGCCAGCAGTCCGAGACTAGGGCAAGAGACCCAGTACTTC
many	TRBV7-2	-	TRBJ2-3	CASSLEPYRTDTQYF	TGTGCCAGCAGCTTAGAACCCTACCGCACAGATACGCAGTATTTT
-	TRBV6-1	-	TRBJ1-1	CASSEAGVGAFF	TGTGCCAGCAGTGAAGCAGGGGTGGGAGCTTTCTTT
many	TRBV5-4	TRBD2	TRBJ2-2	CASSLVGGEYTGELFF	TGTGCCAGCAGCTTGGTCGGGGGGGAGTACACCGGGGAGCTGTTTTTT
many	TRBV12-3/TRBV12-4	TRBD1	TRBJ2-5	CASSQAGTGPETQYF	TGTGCCAGCAGTCAGGCCGGGACAGGGCCCGAGACCCAGTACTTC
few	TRBV12-3/TRBV12-4	-	TRBJ1-5	CASRRVAGGNQPQHF	TGTGCCAGCAGGCGGGTGGCAGGGGGCAATCAGCCCCAGCATTTT
many	TRBV29-1	-	TRBJ2-3	CSVVRGVPPETQYF	TGCAGCGTTGTAAGGGGGGTTCCGCCGGAGACGCAGTATTTT
-	TRBV29-1	-	TRBJ2-3	CSVARTFYTDTQYF	TGCAGCGTCGCCCGGACATTTTACACAGATACGCAGTATTTT
many	TRBV29-1	-	TRBJ1-1	CSVGGPMNTEAFF	TGCAGCGTTGGCGGGCCGATGAACACTGAAGCTTTCTTT
many	TRBV5-1	-	TRBJ1-1	CASSPTGPHTEAFF	TGCGCCAGCAGCCCTACCGGGCCCCACACTGAAGCTTTCTTT
many	TRBV6-5	-	TRBJ2-2	CASSYSGLPNTGELFF	TGTGCCAGCAGTTACTCGGGACTTCCGAACACCGGGGAGCTGTTTTTT
many	TRBV10-3	-	TRBJ2-1	CAAHSPWGGRNNEQFF	TGTGCCGCGCACTCCCCATGGGGGGGCAGAAACAATGAGCAGTTCTTC
-	TRBV6-5	TRBD1	TRBJ1-1	CASSANRGGTEAIF	TGTGCCAGCAGTGCCAACAGGGGGGGCACTGAAGCTATCTTT
-	TRBV3-1	-	TRBJ2-2	CASSQRNGDTGELFF	TGTGCCAGCAGCCAAAGGAATGGGGACACCGGGGAGCTGTTTTTT
-	TRBV11-2	-	TRBJ1-3	CASSLLGEGNTIYF	TGTGCCAGCAGCTTATTAGGGGAAGGAAACACCATATATTTT
few	TRBV5-4	TRBD1	TRBJ2-1	CASSKGQGLYNEQFF	TGTGCCAGCAGCAAGGGACAGGGTTTGTACAATGAGCAGTTCTTC
many	TRBV7-2	TRBD2	TRBJ2-1	CASSQGPWRGGSYNEQFF	TGTGCCAGCAGCCAAGGCCCCTGGCGGGGGGGCAGCTACAATGAGCAGTTCTTC
many	TRBV10-2	TRBD2	TRBJ2-3	CASIPGGGTDTQYF	TGCGCCAGCATCCCGGGGGGGGGCACAGATACGCAGTATTTT
-	TRBV6-6	-	TRBJ2-1	CASSSQGGSYNEQFF	TGTGCCAGCAGTTCTCAGGGGGGCTCCTACAATGAGCAGTTCTTC
-	TRBV10-3	-	TRBJ1-3	CAISDMENTIYF	TGTGCCATCAGTGACATGGAAAACACCATATATTTT
once	TRBV12-3/TRBV12-4	TRBD2	TRBJ2-5	CASRPTSGGHQETQYF	TGTGCCAGCAGGCCAACTAGCGGGGGGCACCAAGAGACCCAGTACTTC
many	TRBV6-5	TRBD2	TRBJ2-7	CASREGLAGVYEQYF	TGTGCCAGCAGAGAGGGACTAGCGGGGGTCTACGAGCAGTACTTC
many	TRBV28	-	TRBJ1-5	CASTLTVGAQPQHF	TGTGCCAGCACCCTCACGGTAGGGGCTCAGCCCCAGCATTTT
medium-sized	TRBV7-2	TRBD2	TRBJ2-3	CASSVGLARTDTQYF	TGTGCCAGCAGCGTTGGACTAGCCCGCACAGATACGCAGTATTTT
many	TRBV6-1	-	TRBJ1-2	CASRLITAVYGYTF	TGTGCCAGCCGCCTCATTACAGCAGTCTATGGCTACACCTTC
many	TRBV20-1	-	TRBJ1-5	CSARDYQGDQPQHF	TGCAGTGCTAGAGATTACCAGGGAGATCAGCCCCAGCATTTT
many	TRBV7-9	-	TRBJ2-5	CASSPRFETQYF	TGTGCCAGCAGCCCAAGGTTCGAGACCCAGTACTTC
-	TRBV20-1	-	TRBJ2-3	CSATGYTDTQYF	TGCAGTGCAACGGGGTACACAGATACGCAGTATTTT
many	TRBV3-1	-	TRBJ2-5	CASSPRAQAFKETQYF	TGTGCCAGCAGCCCCCGGGCTCAGGCCTTCAAAGAGACCCAGTACTTC
-	TRBV5-6	TRBD2	TRBJ2-3	CASSSPRTSGGADTQYF	TGTGCCAGCAGCTCCCCGAGGACTAGCGGGGGGGCGGATACGCAGTATTTT
-	TRBV4-3	TRBD1	TRBJ1-5	CASSQDTGGNQPQHF	TGCGCCAGCAGCCAAGATACAGGGGGGAATCAGCCCCAGCATTTT
few	TRBV4-3	-	TRBJ1-1	CASSQDQTVEAFF	TGCGCCAGCAGCCAAGATCAGACGGTTGAAGCTTTCTTT
many	TRBV24-1	-	TRBJ2-5	CATRQEGAETQYF	TGTGCCACCCGGCAGGAGGGGGCAGAGACCCAGTACTTC
many	TRBV5-4	-	TRBJ1-2	CASSLTGHGYTF	TGTGCCAGCAGCTTGACGGGACATGGCTACACCTTC
many	TRBV6-2/TRBV6-3	-	TRBJ2-7	CASNPKGGGRSLHEQYF	TGTGCCAGCAATCCTAAAGGGGGAGGGCGCAGTCTCCACGAGCAGTACTTC
few	TRBV5-4	TRBD2	TRBJ2-1	CASSLTSEKIF	TGTGCCAGCAGCTTAACTAGCGAAAAGATCTTC
-	TRBV2	TRBD1	TRBJ2-1	CASSEARTGFYNEQFF	TGTGCCAGCAGTGAAGCTAGGACAGGGTTCTACAATGAGCAGTTCTTC
few	TRBV7-9	TRBD2	TRBJ2-7	CASSRGLAGDYEQYF	TGTGCCAGCAGTCGTGGACTAGCGGGGGACTACGAGCAGTACTTC
many	TRBV7-9	-	TRBJ2-1	CASSPDIGRYNEQFF	TGTGCCAGCAGCCCCGACATCGGCCGCTACAATGAGCAGTTCTTC
many	TRBV5-1	TRBD2	TRBJ2-2	CASSADGGGSTGELFF	TGCGCCAGCAGCGCGGACGGCGGGGGGTCCACCGGGGAGCTGTTTTTT